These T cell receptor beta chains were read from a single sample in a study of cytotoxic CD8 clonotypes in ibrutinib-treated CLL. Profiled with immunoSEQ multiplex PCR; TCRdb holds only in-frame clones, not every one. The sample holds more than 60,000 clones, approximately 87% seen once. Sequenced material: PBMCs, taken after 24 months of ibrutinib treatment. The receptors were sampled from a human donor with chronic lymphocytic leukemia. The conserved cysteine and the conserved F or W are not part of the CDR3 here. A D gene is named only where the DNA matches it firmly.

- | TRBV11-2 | ASSGRGYTGELF
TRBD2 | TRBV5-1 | ASSFGLAGGSITAGELF
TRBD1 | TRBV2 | ASSLQGAGANEKLF
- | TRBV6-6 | ASSYLGTYEQY
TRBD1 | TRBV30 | AWTTGIYEQY
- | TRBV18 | ASSPLGFSGANEQF
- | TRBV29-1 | SVRTSGGKTQY
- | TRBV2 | ASSAQGITEAF
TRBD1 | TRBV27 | ASSTNRQGRAYEQY
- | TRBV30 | AWTTSRTIYNSPLH
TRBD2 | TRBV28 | ASDSGGSSYEQY
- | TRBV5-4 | ASSPTPGDEYEQY
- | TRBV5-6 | ASSLADRLEAF
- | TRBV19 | ASSIRTGINNEQF
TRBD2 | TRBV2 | ASSENNSGGNQY
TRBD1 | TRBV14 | ASSRQGPYEQY
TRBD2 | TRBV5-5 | ASSPGLENYEQY
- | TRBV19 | ASSTVNYGYT
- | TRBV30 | AWSEGIASGYT
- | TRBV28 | ASSPIRDFYEQY
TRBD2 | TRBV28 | ASSFGLAESLAKNIQY
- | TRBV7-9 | ASSLGVVGDEQY
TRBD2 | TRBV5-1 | ASSTTGTSRHNEQF
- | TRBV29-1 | SSSGDSRETQY
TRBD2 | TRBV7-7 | ASSQRGPGSSGVVETQY
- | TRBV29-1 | SVVRDKVTDTQY
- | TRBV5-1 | ASSLVTKNIQY
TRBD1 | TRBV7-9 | ASSSSGTGVGYT
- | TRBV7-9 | ASSLLGGGQANEQF
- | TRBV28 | ASSSDTNEKLF
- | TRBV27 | ASSLKWWGNEQF
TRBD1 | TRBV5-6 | ASSPAVWDRGGTEAF
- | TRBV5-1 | ASSAGVWGINAEAF
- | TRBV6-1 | ASGRHPYSNQPQH
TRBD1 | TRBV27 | ASSRDSSSYEQY
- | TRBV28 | ASSLNEKLF
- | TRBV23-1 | ASSQPLRELWVAKTQY
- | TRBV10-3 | AISERGTNTGELF
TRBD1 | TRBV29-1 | SVIGTGNGYT
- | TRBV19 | ASSISSTEAF
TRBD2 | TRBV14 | ASSPRTGLAGNTGELF
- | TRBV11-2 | ASSLDSERWTGELF